This T cell receptor beta chain was documented in a study of shared clonotypes between healthy human individuals (dated by TCRdb to 2018 to 2021). A note on the overall study: A few men and a couple of women, aged 18 to 49 years, made up the cohort. For each donor, CD4 naive and CD4 memory were each run on three plates, CD8 naive on two plates, and CD8 memory on one plate. The study deeply sequenced blood TCR repertoires of several healthy adults to estimate repertoire size and the extent of clonotype sharing between individuals. Different laboratories and diverse techniques were used to prepare libraries and sequence TCR repertoires, to increase sequencing depth and limit assay-specific biases. Each donor's leukapheresis produced roughly between roughly 0.85 and 10 billion PBMCs. What the authors observed across the whole study: Sampling was restricted to blood, and TCR repertoires in tissue are likely to differ from TCR repertoires in blood. Higher generation probabilities were observed for clonotypes shared by all four sorted-subset donors than for non-shared clonotypes. Approximately 5% of naive CD4, 3.5% of naive CD8, 2.3% of memory CD4, and roughly 0.4% of memory CD8 clonotypes were shared across four donors. The small number of donors limited the genetic and exposure-history diversity represented. Even with the large sequencing depth, rarefaction of the sorted-subset datasets indicated that sequencing was incomplete. Based on pairwise subsampling, the degree of clonotype sharing among donors was expected to be affected by sequencing depth. Naive subsets generally had larger estimated clonotype richness than memory subsets did.

Using the deep immunoSEQ assay, multiplex PCR amplified TCR CDR3 regions from genomic DNA. Genomic DNA extracted from each cell subset was distributed evenly over all wells of several immunoSEQ 96-well plates, and each plate served as one replicate. For sorted subsets, approximately 190 ng of genomic DNA, equivalent to tens of thousands of T cell genomes, went into each replicate PCR. The purified libraries were quantified using a Qubit 3.0 fluorometer, sized with a Bioanalyzer 2100, and then quantified again using the KAPA Library Quantification kit. Every immunoSEQ 96-well plate was sequenced on a dedicated single-read 150-cycle Illumina NextSeq 550 flow cell. As for how the authors treated the data: Because the immunoSEQ output included only junctional sequences and no quality scores, the filtering could not be the same as the filtering used for full-length reads. To assign V/J genes and CDR3, sequences were annotated against IMGT germline references using PyIR, a Python wrapper for IgBLAST v1.9. Reads were filtered out if the reads had weak V/J assignments (E-value above 1e-6), no CDR3, stop codons, out-of-frame junctions, or ambiguous translated residues. V3J clonotypes were defined by identical inferred V gene, J gene, and CDR3 amino acid sequence. Percentage overlap between repertoires was calculated by dividing the number of shared unique clonotypes by the size of the smaller repertoire. Richness of each repertoire was evaluated using RTK rarefaction, the Chao1 estimator, and Recon v2.1 estimates of unobserved clonotypes. For all TCRbeta clonotypes obtained by the gDNA method from a handful of donors, generation probabilities were computed with OLGA. Sourced from immuneACCESS, this table was stored by TCRdb with only in-frame sequences that have V and J called. A share of the clones is absent; for the studies checked, an unresolved V gene accounts for under half, and the remainder has no known explanation. The D gene and trimming were derived from the DNA, and the V and J assignments and clone size from that table. Present in this sample are about 710,000 clones, 73% of which were seen just once. Clones ranked in the top ten supply around 2% of the sample.

This clone was recorded a few times. The target of this receptor is not known. Per-nucleotide qualities are absent, and no much larger clonotype sits a single base away. The donors were healthy, HIV-negative adults who had no recently reported acute infections or vaccinations. Every donor was a Caucasian adult residing in Nashville, Tennessee, USA. CD4+ T cells were enriched by magnetic negative selection; naive cells were then positively selected on CD45RA, and the negative fraction formed the memory subset. After blood collection by leukapheresis, PBMCs were isolated using Ficoll-Histopaque density gradient centrifugation and then cryopreserved in the vapor phase of liquid nitrogen. Purity and quantity of every magnetically sorted T cell population were checked by analytical flow cytometry. From each sorted fraction, genomic DNA was isolated and quantified by UV absorbance on a Nanodrop 2000c. For this chain, trimming is 6 bases at the V end and 1 base at the J end, and the number of junction bases without a gene match is 8. Measured from the cysteine to the phenylalanine, the CDR3 is 16 residues long. Just the 48-base CDR3 DNA is kept, in frame starting at base 1. CDR1 SNHLY and CDR2 FYNNEI were looked up in the germline V gene.

The TCR originated in a woman aged 25 to 45 in good health. Here the chain combines TRBV2 and TRBJ2-1, with 8 junctional bases fitting TRBD2. Source material: memory CD4+ T cells sorted from blood. This sample's cell subset or site label indicates: CD45RA-negative fraction. The base sequence is TGTGCCAGCAGCATCGGGGGGGCCCTATCCTACAATGAGCAGTTCTTC. Translated, this gives CASSIGGALSYNEQFF.